This TCR beta chain is from a study of response to subunit inactivated influenza vaccine. From the RT-PCR reads, TCRdb called clonotypes with MiXCR, one entry per CDR3 protein. Here the sample spans about 650,000 distinct CDR3 sequences, around a sixth being singletons. Whole-study findings and limits: The authors offered the suggestion that each seasonal influenza vaccination recruits few new T cells.

In this sample, this clonotype turned up a few times. Antigen: not known. Germline-derived CDR1 and CDR2 are SQVTM and ANQGSEA. V was clipped by 4 bases and J by 4 bases, with 6 bases between them. The CDR3 extends over 11 amino acids. The sample consisted of PBMCs from blood, taken 11 to 12 days after vaccination. This receptor was identified in a man in his fifties who received an inactivated influenza vaccine. The chain has TRBV29-1 and TRBJ2-3, with D maybe TRBD1 (5 bases). CDR3 in amino acids: CSVAGPDTQYF. CDR3 in DNA: TGCAGCGTTGCAGGGCCAGATACGCAGTATTTT.